What follows are 3 T cell receptor beta chains derived from one specimen sequenced in a study of blood T cell repertoires in COVID-19. Method: immunoSEQ multiplex PCR; TCRdb's copy keeps in-frame clones and lacks some. Among about 74,000 clones listed, 75% were seen once. The source material was peripheral blood. Source of these receptors: a man between 65 and 85 years old with acute or convalescent COVID-19.

The chain links TRBV5-1 to TRBJ2-3; maybe TRBD2 (6 bases). This CDR3 spans 16 amino acids. Germline V CDR1 and CDR2: SGHRS, YFSETQ. V dropped 2 bases and J dropped 0 bases, with 13 bases sitting between them. CDR3 nucleotides: TGCGCCAGCAGCTTCGGCGGGGCGTTTAGCACAGATACGCAGTATTTT. Protein product: CASSFGGAFSTDTQYF.

The chain couples TRBV19 to TRBJ2-7; 12 nucleotides align to TRBD2. This CDR3 spans 15 amino acids. J gave up 5 bases and V 5 bases, and 7 bases lay outside the gene matches. Germline V CDR1 and CDR2: LNHDA, SQIVND (reference sequence). The CDR3 nucleotides read TGTGCCAGTAGTCCGACTAGCGGGAGTTCCCACGAGCAGTACTTC. Protein product: CASSPTSGSSHEQYF.

In this sample, this clone turned up a few times. CDR3 sequence: CASSGQGYNSPLHF. CDR3 DNA: TGTGCCAGCAGTGGACAGGGCTATAATTCACCCCTCCACTTT. The chain is built from TRBV25-1 and TRBJ1-6, with TRBD1 matching 7 bases. Germline assignment: CDR1 MGHDK and CDR2 SYGVNS. V trimming: 4 bases; J trimming: 3 bases; junction bases outside the gene matches: 0. This CDR3 is 14 amino acids long.